A single sample gave rise to the 16 T cell receptor beta chains below, sequenced in a study of beta chain features in type 1 diabetes. The isolated RNA, all of it, was reverse transcribed, so expressed TCRB transcripts were what got sequenced. Assay used: immunoSEQ multiplex PCR; TCRdb lists only in-frame clones, some missing. The table has some 16,000 clones, 60% to 80% seen once; the top ten hold 0.31%. Study-level points and caveats: Shortening of TCRB CDR3s, moderate but significant, appeared in all four CD4+ subsets of Type 1 diabetes patients.

Which antigens these TCRs recognize remains unknown. What was sequenced was stem cell memory CD4+ T cells from blood. These receptors were obtained from a woman younger than 35 with type 1 diabetes.

V gene TRBV5-1 combines with J gene TRBJ2-7; 7 positions match TRBD2. Germline loops: CDR1 SGHRS, CDR2 YFSETQ. The J segment lost 5 bases and the V segment lost 5 bases, leaving 10 bases of the junction unmatched. The CDR3 length is 14 residues. CDR3 nucleotide sequence: TGCGCCAGCAGAGCCGGGACTATTGGGCACGAGCAGTACTTC. Amino acid sequence: CASRAGTIGHEQYF.

The rearrangement uses TRBV27 and TRBJ1-5, with TRBD1 as a possible D gene (6 bases). V was clipped by 8 bases and J by 3 bases, with 23 bases between them. This CDR3 has 17 residues. Germline lookup yields CDR1 MNHEY and CDR2 SMNVEV (reference sequence). CDR3 amino acids: CASLRVVLGTLNQPQHF. The CDR3 bases are TGTGCCAGCCTTCGCGTCGTTTTGGGGACACTCAATCAGCCCCAGCATTTT.

CDR3 in DNA: TGTGCCAGTAGTATAGGCCAGTTGAACACTGAAGCTTTCTTT. Translating gives CASSIGQLNTEAFF. The genes are TRBV19 and TRBJ1-1; D call uncertain. The CDR3 is 14 residues long. With 1 base removed from V and 0 bases from J, the gap between germline ends came to 6 bases. Germline lookup yields CDR1 LNHDA and CDR2 SQIVND (reference sequence).

This clone appeared a few times. The genes are TRBV25-1 and TRBJ1-1; D not certain. V was shortened by 7 bases and J by 10 bases, with 19 bases between the two germline ends. The CDR3 runs to 13 residues. Germline lookup yields CDR1 MGHDK and CDR2 SYGVNS. Here the CDR3 DNA reads TGTGCCAGCACACCCCGAGGGAGGGCGGGAGCTTTCTTT. This gives the protein CASTPRGRAGAFF. Based on the CDR3 plus reference TRBV25-1 and TRBJ1-1, the full variable domain is EADIYQTPRYLVIGTGKKITLECSQTMGHDKMYWYQQDPGMELHLIHYSYGVNSTEKGDLSSESTVSRIRTEHFPLTLESARPSHTSQYLCASTPRGRAGAFFGQGTRLTVV.

This chain links TRBV10-2 with TRBJ1-2; TRBD1 aligns across 7 bases. Germline CDR1 reads WSHSY; CDR2 reads SAAADI. CDR3 length equals 16 residues. Trimming cost V 3 bases and J 8 bases; bases outside gene matches: 15. CDR3 protein: CASSDSPGQRSRGYTF. The CDR3 region has the DNA TGCGCCAGCAGTGATTCCCCGGGACAGAGATCAAGGGGCTACACCTTC.

V and J are TRBV11-1 and TRBJ2-3; D remains ambiguous. The CDR3 totals 15 residues. V was shortened by 5 bases and J by 1 base, with 13 bases between the two germline ends. CDR1 SGHAT and CDR2 FQDESV come from the germline V gene (reference sequence). In DNA, the CDR3 is TGTGCCAGCAGCCCACACGGCGGCGGCACAGATACGCAGTATTTT. This gives the protein CASSPHGGGTDTQYF.

This clone showed up just a few times. The chain has TRBV23-1 and TRBJ2-7; D uncertain. TRBV23-1 is noted as an ORF with a role that remains uncertain. The CDR3 is 16 residues long. V was shortened by 2 bases and J by 7 bases, with 21 bases between the two germline ends. The CDR3 coding sequence is TGCGCCAGCAGTCAACACAAGGGAAAGGAATCGAGGGAGCAGTACGTC. This encodes CASSQHKGKESREQYV.

The chain employs TRBV5-1 and TRBJ2-2; D unclear. The CDR3 sequence is 13 residues long. Germline V gene lookup returns CDR1 SGHRS and CDR2 YFSETQ. V lost 0 bases and J lost 6, with 6 bases in between. The CDR3 nucleotides read TGCGCCAGCAGCTTGGGGCTTTCCGGGGAGCTGTTTTTT. Protein product: CASSLGLSGELFF.

J is TRBJ2-7 and V is TRBV7-9, with a tentative D call TRBD1 (5 bases). This CDR3 contains 17 residues. Per the germline V gene, CDR1 is SEHNR and CDR2 is FQNEAQ (reference sequence). The ends were cut back, 1 base at V and 4 bases at J, with 20 bases in the middle. CDR3 region: CASSLGLGVQITYEQYF. CDR3 nucleotides: TGTGCCAGCAGCTTAGGTTTAGGGGTACAGATCACATACGAGCAGTACTTC. Full variable domain (rest looked up from reference TRBV7-9 and TRBJ2-7): DTGVSQNPRHKITKRGQNVTFRCDPISEHNRLYWYRQTLGQGPEFLTYFQNEAQLEKSRLLSDRFSAERPKGSFSTLEIQRTEQGDSAMYLCASSLGLGVQITYEQYFGPGTRLTVT.

V gene TRBV2 combines with J gene TRBJ1-5, with 7 bases identical to TRBD1. V was pared by 10 bases and J by 2 bases, with 8 bases of the junction left unmatched. Germline V CDR1 and CDR2: SNHLY, FYNNEI. The CDR3 runs 14 residues. CDR3 loop: CATEGARGNQPQHF. For the CDR3, the DNA is TGTGCCACCGAGGGGGCGCGGGGCAATCAGCCCCAGCATTTT.

The CDR3 coding sequence is TGTGCCAGCAGTTCCGGCGGCGGAACTGAAGCTTTCTTT. It yields the protein CASSSGGGTEAFF. The V gene is TRBV27, the J gene TRBJ1-1; no firm D call. The CDR3 has 13 amino acids. Germline-derived CDR1 and CDR2 are MNHEY and SMNVEV (reference sequence). Trimming removed 4 bases at V and 5 bases at J, with 11 bases between.

The rearrangement links TRBV25-1 to TRBJ1-2; D perhaps matches TRBD1 (5 bases). Trimming took off 5 bases at V and 4 bases at J, with 11 bases between the two ends. The germline gives CDR1 MGHDK, CDR2 SYGVNS. The CDR3 has 13 residues. The CDR3 reads CASSLGGIYGYTF. The CDR3 DNA is TGTGCCAGCAGTCTGGGGGGGATCTATGGCTACACCTTC.

The rearrangement links TRBV28 to TRBJ2-7; 8 bases are a match to TRBD2. Per the germline V gene, CDR1 is MDHEN and CDR2 is SYDVKM. CDR3 length: 14 residues. V shed 8 bases, J shed 4 bases, and the junction held 10 bases outside the gene matches. CDR3: CASAAGTRQYEQYF. In DNA, the CDR3 is TGTGCCAGCGCCGCCGGGACTAGACAATACGAGCAGTACTTC.

This sequence joins TRBV9 and TRBJ2-2, with 8 bases identical to TRBD2. There are 16 residues in the CDR3. After removal of 3 bases from V and 4 bases from J, the junction contained 8 bases not matched to a gene. Germline-derived CDR1 and CDR2 are SGDLS and YYNGEE. This CDR3 reads CASSGRGTRGTGELFF. Written as DNA, the CDR3 is TGTGCCAGCAGCGGACGAGGGACTAGAGGCACCGGGGAGCTGTTTTTT. Drawing the rest from reference TRBV9 and TRBJ2-2, the complete variable domain is DSGVTQTPKHLITATGQRVTLRCSPRSGDLSVYWYQQSLDQGLQFLIQYYNGEERAKGNILERFSAQQFPDLHSELNLSSLELGDSALYFCASSGRGTRGTGELFFGEGSRLTVL.

There are a few counts of this clone. The genes are TRBV30 and TRBJ2-1; D is unclear. This CDR3 is 12 amino acids long. Looked up from germline, CDR1 is GTSNPN and CDR2 is SVGIG (reference sequence). The V end lost 0 bases, the J end lost 8 bases, and 8 bases lay between the germline ends. CDR3 nucleotide sequence: TGTGCCTGGAGTGTCGAGAGTCATGAGCAGTTCTTC. Its protein is CAWSVESHEQFF.

This clone has a single count. The V and J genes are TRBV2 and TRBJ1-1; maybe TRBD1 (6 bases). The CDR3 has 13 residues. V lost 8 bases and J lost 2, with 12 bases in between. Germline assignment: CDR1 SNHLY and CDR2 FYNNEI. DNA of the CDR3: TGTGCCAGCGCAGGGGTCACCAACACTGAAGCTTTCTTT. This translates into CASAGVTNTEAFF.